There are a few counts of the clone carrying this T cell receptor (beta chain). Its antigen is unidentified. The V segment lost 5 bases and the J segment 13 bases; nucleotides outside the gene matches: 6. CDR1 is KGHDR, CDR2 SFDVKD, per germline. The CDR3 extends over 12 amino acids. Tagging with unique molecular identifiers was a feature of the TCR beta cDNA libraries. T cells numbering about 0.85 to 11 million yielded cDNA molecules that totaled about 500,000. TCRdb passed the PCR reads through MiXCR, listing each CDR3 protein once. Of fewer than 600,000 distinct CDR3 sequences listed, nearly 45% were seen once; the top ten hold roughly an eighth. This entry comes from a study of post-analysis software for immune sequencing data. Notes on the study in general: TRBV segments more frequent in patients than in controls numbered a few and included TRBV5-6, TRBV5-1 and TRBV20-1.

The TCR comes from a girl between 10 and 17 years old with multiple sclerosis. The sample was blood. The chain combines TRBV24-1 with TRBJ2-1, with 8 bases fitting TRBD2. In nucleotides, the CDR3 is TGTGCCACCAGTGGTCCACTAGCGGTACAGTTCTTC. Protein sequence: CATSGPLAVQFF.